The following is a T cell receptor (beta chain) sequence with its context. Its recognized antigen is unknown. Base qualities are missing; no much larger clone stands one base away. Participants in the prospective study were enrolled through a virtual design, were aged about 18 to 100 years, and lived in roughly 26 United States geographic areas. To assign participants to cohorts, the prospective study relied on clinical history that participants themselves reported in a screening survey and a study questionnaire. Each participant in the prospective study had whole blood, serum and a nasopharyngeal or oropharyngeal swab collected by mobile phlebotomists. Participants in the prospective study had the option to provide additional blood draws and questionnaires over a roughly two-month period. Before DNA extraction, blood samples from the prospective study were shipped at room temperature or frozen.

The immunoSEQ Assay, a bias-controlled multiplex PCR, was used to amplify TCRbeta CDR3 regions from genomic DNA. The original pipeline was this. The number of nucleated cells in each sample was estimated by amplification of reference gene primers within the assay. Sequence reads were collapsed and filtered to measure the absolute abundance of every unique TCRbeta CDR3 rearrangement. For each sample, productive Simpson clonality was calculated as the square root of Simpson's diversity index over productive rearrangements. TCRdb took this table from immuneACCESS and kept in-frame rearrangements with V and J called. Such tables lack part of the clones; where checked against another copy, unresolved V genes explain under half of the gap, and the rest is unexplained. That table furnishes V, J and clone size, whereas the DNA furnished D and trimming. This sample holds approximately 360,000 clones; about 89% were observed only once. 1.9% of the sample belongs to the ten largest clones.

This sample was included in a study of blood T cell repertoires in COVID-19 (dated by TCRdb to 2020 to 2022). Study-wide context: Recovered participants in ImmuneRACE Cohort 3 were defined as having two consecutive negative NP/OP PCR tests, clearance from a healthcare professional, or resolution of symptoms. Samples from collaborators originated in the United States, Italy and Spain and spanned both the acute and convalescent phases of COVID-19. The material from the prospective study consisted of cDNA or gDNA derived from T cells, B-cell-depleted T cells, or PBMCs. Subjects who had been exposed to COVID-19, were actively infected with it, or had recovered from it provided the deeply sampled blood TCRbeta repertoires that made up the dataset. The repertoires were released in a freely available public database intended as a resource for research on the immune response to SARS-CoV-2. The samples were drawn from two sources: the first 160 participants of the ongoing ImmuneRACE study, and over 1,000 subjects contributed by 6 global collaborators. A de-identified subject ID, COVID-19 status, age in years and sex were almost always included in the sample metadata. Where available, HLA class I and class II types were obtained from metadata supplied by the sample provider rather than from assay-based typing.

Results the study describes overall, beyond this receptor: The quantity of clinical and demographic metadata differed by source and by participant and was supplied without curation.

Inclusive of the bounding cysteine and phenylalanine, the CDR3 is 16 residues long. Of the read, only the CDR3 DNA is kept; its 48 bases are in frame from base 1. V ends up 3 bases short and J 2 bases short, with an unmatched junction base count of 7. CDR1 WNHNN and CDR2 SYGVQD were looked up in the germline V gene (reference sequence). The sequencing sample was made of PBMCs or T cells enriched from blood (not recorded which). This sequence originates from a man aged 35-49 years in a cohort exposed to, infected with or recovered from COVID-19 (not recorded which). Here the chain combines TRBV10-1 and TRBJ2-3; 8 central nucleotides agree with TRBD2. The CDR3 protein: CASSDNRAGDTDTQYF. The nucleotide sequence reads as follows: TGCGCCAGCAGTGATAACCGAGCGGGAGACACAGATACGCAGTATTTT.